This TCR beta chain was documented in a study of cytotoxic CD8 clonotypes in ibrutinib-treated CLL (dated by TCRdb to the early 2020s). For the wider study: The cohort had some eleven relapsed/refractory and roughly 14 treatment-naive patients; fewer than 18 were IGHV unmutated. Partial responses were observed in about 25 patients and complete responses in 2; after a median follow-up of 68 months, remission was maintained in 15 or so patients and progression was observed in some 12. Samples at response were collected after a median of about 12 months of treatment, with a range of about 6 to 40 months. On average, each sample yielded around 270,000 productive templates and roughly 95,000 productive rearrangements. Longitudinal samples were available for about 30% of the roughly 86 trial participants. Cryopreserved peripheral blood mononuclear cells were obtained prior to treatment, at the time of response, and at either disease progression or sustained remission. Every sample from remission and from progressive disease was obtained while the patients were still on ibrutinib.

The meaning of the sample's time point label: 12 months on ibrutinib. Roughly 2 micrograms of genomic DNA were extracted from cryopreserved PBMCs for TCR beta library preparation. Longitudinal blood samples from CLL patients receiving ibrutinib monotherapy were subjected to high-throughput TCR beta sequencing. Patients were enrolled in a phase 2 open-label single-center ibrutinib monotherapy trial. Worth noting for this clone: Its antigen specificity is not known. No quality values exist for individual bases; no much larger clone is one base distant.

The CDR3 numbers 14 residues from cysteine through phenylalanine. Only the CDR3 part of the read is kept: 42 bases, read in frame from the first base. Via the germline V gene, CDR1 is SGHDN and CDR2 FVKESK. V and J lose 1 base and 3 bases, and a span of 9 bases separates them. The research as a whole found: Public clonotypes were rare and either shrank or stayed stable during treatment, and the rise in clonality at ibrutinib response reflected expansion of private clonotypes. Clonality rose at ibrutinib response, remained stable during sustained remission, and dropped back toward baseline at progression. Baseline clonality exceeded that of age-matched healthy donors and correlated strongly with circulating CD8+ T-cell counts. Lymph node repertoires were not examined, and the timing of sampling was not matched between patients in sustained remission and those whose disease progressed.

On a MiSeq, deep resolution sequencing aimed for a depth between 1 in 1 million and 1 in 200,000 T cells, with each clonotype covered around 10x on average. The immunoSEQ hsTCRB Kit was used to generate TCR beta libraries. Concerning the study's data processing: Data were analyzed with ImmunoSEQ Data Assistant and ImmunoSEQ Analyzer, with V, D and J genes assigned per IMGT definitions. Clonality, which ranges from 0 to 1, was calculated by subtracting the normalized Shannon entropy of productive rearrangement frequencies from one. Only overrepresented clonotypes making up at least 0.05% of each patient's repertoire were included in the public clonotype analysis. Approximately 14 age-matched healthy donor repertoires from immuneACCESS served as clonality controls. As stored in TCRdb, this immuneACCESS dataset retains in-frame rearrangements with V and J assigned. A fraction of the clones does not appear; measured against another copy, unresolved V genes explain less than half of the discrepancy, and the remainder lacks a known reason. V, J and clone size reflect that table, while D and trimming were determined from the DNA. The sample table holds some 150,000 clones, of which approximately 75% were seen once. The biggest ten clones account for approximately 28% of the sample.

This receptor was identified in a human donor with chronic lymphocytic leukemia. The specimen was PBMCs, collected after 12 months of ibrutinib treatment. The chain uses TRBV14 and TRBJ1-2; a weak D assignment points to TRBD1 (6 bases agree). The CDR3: CASSQGPGDYGYTF. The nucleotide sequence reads TGTGCCAGCAGCCAAGGGCCAGGGGACTATGGCTACACCTTC.